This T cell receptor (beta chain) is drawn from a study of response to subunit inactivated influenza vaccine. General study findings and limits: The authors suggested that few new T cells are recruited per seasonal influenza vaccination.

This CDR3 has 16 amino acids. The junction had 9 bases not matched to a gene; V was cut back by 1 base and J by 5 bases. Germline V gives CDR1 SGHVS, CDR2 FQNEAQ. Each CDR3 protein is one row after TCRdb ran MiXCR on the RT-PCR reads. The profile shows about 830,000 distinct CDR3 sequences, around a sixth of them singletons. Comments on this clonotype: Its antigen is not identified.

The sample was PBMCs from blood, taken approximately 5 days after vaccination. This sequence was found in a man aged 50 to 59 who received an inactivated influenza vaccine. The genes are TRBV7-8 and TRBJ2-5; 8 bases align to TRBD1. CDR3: CASSLDRQGARETQYF. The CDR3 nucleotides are TGTGCCAGCAGCTTAGACCGGCAGGGGGCGCGGGAGACCCAGTACTTC. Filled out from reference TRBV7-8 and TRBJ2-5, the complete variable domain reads GAGVSQSPRYKVAKRGQDVALRCDPISGHVSLFWYQQALGQGPEFLTYFQNEAQLDKSGLPSDRFFAERPEGSVSTLKIQRTQQEDSAVYLCASSLDRQGARETQYFGPGTRLLVL.